These 30 T cell receptor beta chains came from one sample sequenced in a study of T cell changes during pregnancy in multiple sclerosis. The repertoire was sequenced with immunoSEQ multiplex PCR; TCRdb's copy has only in-frame clones and lacks some. In the table there are tens of thousands of clones, almost 95% of which are singletons. Here the sequenced sample was CD4+ T cells from peripheral blood mononuclear cells, taken in the second trimester of pregnancy. These receptor sequences come from a female donor in good health, enrolled as a control in a pregnancy study.

The chain recombines TRBV7-2 with TRBJ1-2; a possible D gene is TRBD1 (6 bases). CDR3 length equals 14 residues. The V gene lost 1 base and the J gene lost 2 bases, with 8 bases spanning the gap. Germline-derived CDR1 and CDR2 are SGHTA and FQGNSA. The CDR3 here is CASSLDDRNYGYTF. CDR3 nucleotides: TGTGCCAGCAGCTTAGACGACAGGAACTATGGCTACACCTTC.

J is TRBJ2-1 and V is TRBV19, with 7 nucleotides matching TRBD1. V lost 5 bases, J lost 2 bases, and 9 bases stayed unmatched. Germline CDR1 reads LNHDA; CDR2 reads SQIVND (reference sequence). The CDR3 has 16 amino acids. The CDR3 DNA is TGTGCCAGTAGTGGTCGGGACAGCTCTACCTACAATGAGCAGTTCTTC. It encodes CASSGRDSSTYNEQFF.

The chain is built from TRBV2 and TRBJ2-1, with TRBD2 matching over 11 bases. The CDR3 consists of 15 residues. Trimming at V came to 5 bases and at J to 7 bases, leaving 7 bases not matched to a gene. Germline loops: CDR1 SNHLY, CDR2 FYNNEI. The CDR3 sequence: CASSKNSGGANEQFF. CDR3 bases: TGTGCCAGCAGTAAAAATAGCGGGGGGGCGAATGAGCAGTTCTTC.

The V call is TRBV28, the J call TRBJ2-5; 10 bases agree with TRBD2. This CDR3 region has 15 residues. Germline CDR1 MDHEN, CDR2 SYDVKM. V gave up 7 bases and J gave up 5 bases; unmatched junction bases: 10. The DNA of the CDR3 is TGTGCCAGCACCAGGACTAGCGGTAGGGGGGAGACCCAGTACTTC. Translation: CASTRTSGRGETQYF.

The chain has TRBV7-8 and TRBJ1-4; no reliable D call. With 1 base removed from V and 3 bases from J, the gap between germline ends came to 9 bases. The germline V gene has CDR1 SGHVS and CDR2 FQNEAQ. This CDR3 spans 15 amino acids. CDR3 in amino acids: CASSLVRRPNEKLFF. In DNA, the CDR3 is TGTGCCAGCAGCTTAGTTAGGAGACCTAATGAAAAACTGTTTTTT. Based on the CDR3 plus reference TRBV7-8 and TRBJ1-4, the full variable domain is GAGVSQSPRYKVAKRGQDVALRCDPISGHVSLFWYQQALGQGPEFLTYFQNEAQLDKSGLPSDRFFAERPEGSVSTLKIQRTQQEDSAVYLCASSLVRRPNEKLFFGSGTQLSVL.

This chain links TRBV11-3 with TRBJ2-7; 8 bases are shared with TRBD2. Per the germline V gene, CDR1 is SGHNT and CDR2 is YENEEA. The length of the CDR3 is 15 residues. V trimming: 3 bases; J trimming: 6 bases; junction bases outside the gene matches: 10. The CDR3 nucleotides are TGTGCCAGCAGCTTTGAACTGGGCGGGAGGCGCGAGCAGTACTTC. Its protein is CASSFELGGRREQYF.

This clone came up once. This chain connects TRBV27 to TRBJ2-6; D may be TRBD1 (5 bases). In germline, CDR1 is MNHEY, CDR2 SMNVEV (reference sequence). V lost 3 bases and J lost 1, with 10 bases in between. The CDR3 is 16 residues long. The CDR3 nucleotides are TGTGCCAGCAGTTTGCGGCCAGGGTCTGGGGCCAACGTCCTGACTTTC. Amino acids: CASSLRPGSGANVLTF.

The chain joins TRBV7-9 to TRBJ2-7; 9 nucleotides line up with TRBD1. Trimming removed 3 bases from V and 5 bases from J; junction bases left unmatched: 8. The V gene's germline CDR1 is SEHNR and CDR2 FQNEAQ (reference sequence). The CDR3 covers 15 residues. In DNA, the CDR3 is TGTGCCAGCAGCTTCTGGGACAGGGAAGCCAACGAGCAGTACTTC. Its protein is CASSFWDREANEQYF. The whole variable domain, filled in from reference TRBV7-9 and TRBJ2-7, reads DTGVSQNPRHKITKRGQNVTFRCDPISEHNRLYWYRQTLGQGPEFLTYFQNEAQLEKSRLLSDRFSAERPKGSFSTLEIQRTEQGDSAMYLCASSFWDREANEQYFGPGTRLTVT.

The chain employs TRBV15 and TRBJ1-2, with 7 positions matching TRBD1. Trimming cost V 6 bases and J 2 bases; bases outside gene matches: 6. This CDR3 comprises 14 residues. CDR1 and CDR2 (germline): LNHNV, YYDKDF (reference sequence). CDR3 sequence (DNA): TGTGCCACCAGGATGACAGGGTCAAACTATGGCTACACCTTC. Protein product: CATRMTGSNYGYTF.

CDR3 nucleotide sequence: TGTGCCAGCAGCTACTCCGGACAGGCTGGCTACGAGCAGTACTTC. Protein: CASSYSGQAGYEQYF. The chain recombines TRBV7-3 with TRBJ2-7; 7 positions agree with TRBD1. CDR1 and CDR2 (germline): SGHTA, FQGTGA. The V segment lost 4 bases and the J segment 3 bases; nucleotides outside the gene matches: 9. The CDR3 runs to 15 residues. Full variable domain (outside the CDR3, taken from reference TRBV7-3 and TRBJ2-7): GAGVSQTPSNKVTEKGKYVELRCDPISGHTALYWYRQSLGQGPEFLIYFQGTGAADDSGLPNDRFFAVRPEGSVSTLKIQRTERGDSAVYLCASSYSGQAGYEQYFGPGTRLTVT.

This rearrangement joins TRBV6-5 to TRBJ2-7, with D tentatively TRBD1 (6 bases). The germline V gene has CDR1 MNHEY and CDR2 SVGAGI. This CDR3 has 15 residues. V lost 5 bases, J lost 3 bases, and 17 bases lay in between. Here the CDR3 DNA reads TGTGCCAGCAGTCTAAACAGGGTGGCGCACTACGAGCAGTACTTC. Translation: CASSLNRVAHYEQYF.

The chain is built from TRBV30 and TRBJ2-1; 7 bases align to TRBD2. After removal of 0 bases from V and 7 bases from J, the junction contained 9 bases not matched to a gene. Germline V gives CDR1 GTSNPN, CDR2 SVGIG (reference sequence). This CDR3 is 15 amino acids long. Here the CDR3 DNA reads TGTGCCTGGAGTGTACGGGGCGGGAGAAGAAATGAGCAGTTCTTC. Translating it yields CAWSVRGGRRNEQFF. Complete variable domain (other parts from reference TRBV30 and TRBJ2-1): SQTIHQWPATLVQPVGSPLSLECTVEGTSNPNLYWYRQAAGRGLQLLFYSVGIGQISSEVPQNLSASRPQDRQFILSSKKLLLSDSGFYLCAWSVRGGRRNEQFFGPGTRLTVL.

CDR3 in DNA: TGTGCCAGTAGTATAGCGGGACAGGGGAATCAGCCCCAGCATTTT. Residues: CASSIAGQGNQPQHF. This chain joins TRBV19 and TRBJ1-5; 10 bases match TRBD1. V shed 1 base and J 4 bases; nucleotides not matched to a gene: 1. CDR3 size: 15 residues. Germline V gene sequence: CDR1 LNHDA, CDR2 SQIVND (reference sequence).

This chain uses TRBV15 with TRBJ2-3, with D unclear. The CDR3 has 14 amino acids. The germline V and J ends were trimmed by 1 base and 0 bases, with 5 bases remaining between them. In germline, CDR1 is LNHNV, CDR2 YYDKDF (reference sequence). CDR3 nucleotides: TGTGCCACCAGCAGAGGTCCGAGCACAGATACGCAGTATTTT. Translating it yields CATSRGPSTDTQYF.

This chain joins TRBV19 and TRBJ1-2; maybe TRBD1 (5 bases). Germline-derived CDR1 and CDR2 are LNHDA and SQIVND (reference sequence). Trimming pared 5 bases from V and 4 bases from J, leaving 11 bases between. The CDR3 is 13 amino acids. DNA of the CDR3: TGTGCCAGTAGTCTACAGGAATCCTATGGCTACACCTTC. Amino acid sequence: CASSLQESYGYTF. Combining the CDR3 with reference TRBV19 and TRBJ1-2 gives the whole variable domain DGGITQSPKYLFRKEGQNVTLSCEQNLNHDAMYWYRQDPGQGLRLIYYSQIVNDFQKGDIAEGYSVSREKKESFPLTVTSAQKNPTAFYLCASSLQESYGYTFGSGTRLTVV.

CDR3 nucleotides: TGTGCCAGCAGCAAAGATCGGGGTTACGAGCAGTACTTC. This sequence encodes CASSKDRGYEQYF. The chain links TRBV28 to TRBJ2-7; possibly TRBD2 for D (5 bases). Germline V gene data show CDR1 as MDHEN and CDR2 as SYDVKM. The CDR3 runs 13 residues. V lost 6 bases to trimming and J lost 4 bases, with 13 bases between them.

CDR3 residues: CASSPPTTGATEAFF. The CDR3 nucleotides are TGTGCCAGCTCACCCCCTACCACAGGGGCCACTGAAGCTTTCTTT. J is TRBJ1-1 and V is TRBV18; 7 bases are shared with TRBD1. V lost 3 bases and J lost 4; bases outside the gene matches: 8. From germline, CDR1 is KGHSH and CDR2 LQKENI. The CDR3 has 15 residues.

This chain connects TRBV7-2 to TRBJ1-5; D is undetermined. The CDR3 has 15 amino acids. Germline values: CDR1 SGHTA, CDR2 FQGNSA. Trimming left V 1 base short and J 0 bases short, with 7 bases between. CDR3 nucleotides: TGTGCCAGCAGCTTAGGATCACATAGCAATCAGCCCCAGCATTTT. Translated, it gives CASSLGSHSNQPQHF.

This chain joins TRBV9 and TRBJ1-1; D possibly corresponds to TRBD1 (6 bases). CDR3 length: 15 residues. Trimming left V 5 bases short and J 0 bases short, with 14 bases between. The germline gives CDR1 SGDLS, CDR2 YYNGEE. The DNA for the CDR3 is TGTGCCAGCAGTGAAACAGGGTCCATGAACACTGAAGCTTTCTTT. The encoded protein is CASSETGSMNTEAFF.

The chain couples TRBV5-1 to TRBJ2-7; a weak D match, TRBD1 (7 bases). Germline CDR1 is SGHRS and CDR2 is YFSETQ. The CDR3 contains 14 residues. V dropped 3 bases and J dropped 2 bases, with 12 bases sitting between them. The CDR3 DNA reads TGCGCCAGCAGCTACGGAGGGGGCCCCTACGAGCAGTACTTC. Protein sequence: CASSYGGGPYEQYF.

Remarks on this clone: Other DNA sequences in this sample translate to the same CDR3. V and J are TRBV14 and TRBJ1-1; perhaps TRBD1 as D (6 bases). The CDR3 sequence is 13 residues long. The ends were cut back, 4 bases at V and 2 bases at J, with 8 bases in the middle. Germline values: CDR1 SGHDN, CDR2 FVKESK. CDR3 nucleotide sequence: TGTGCCAGCAGCCTACAGGGAAACACTGAAGCTTTCTTT. Protein product: CASSLQGNTEAFF. The entire variable domain, with the rest obtained from reference TRBV14 and TRBJ1-1, is as follows: EAGVTQFPSHSVIEKGQTVTLRCDPISGHDNLYWYRRVMGKEIKFLLHFVKESKQDESGMPNNRFLAERTGGTYSTLKVQPAELEDSGVYFCASSLQGNTEAFFGQGTRLTVV.

V is TRBV4-3 and J is TRBJ2-2, with D tentatively TRBD2 (5 bases). The V gene lost 0 bases and the J gene lost 0 bases, with 5 bases spanning the gap. The CDR3 covers 15 residues. Germline V gene sequence: CDR1 LGHNA, CDR2 YSLEER. As DNA, the CDR3 is TGCGCCAGCAGCCAAGACGGGACGAACACCGGGGAGCTGTTTTTT. It yields the protein CASSQDGTNTGELFF.

The chain recombines TRBV2 with TRBJ1-2; 10 nucleotides match TRBD1. This CDR3 has 14 amino acids. The ends lost 7 bases at V and 8 bases at J; junction bases unmatched: 10. Germline V lookup: CDR1 SNHLY, CDR2 FYNNEI. CDR3 loop: CASTKDRGKYGYTF. DNA of the CDR3: TGTGCCAGCACCAAGGACAGGGGGAAGTACGGCTACACCTTC.

This chain uses TRBV5-6 with TRBJ2-1; D is possibly TRBD1 (6 bases). The germline V and J ends were trimmed by 3 bases and 0 bases, with 19 bases remaining between them. Germline V gene sequence: CDR1 SGHDT, CDR2 YYEEEE. The CDR3 is made up of 18 amino acids. In DNA, the CDR3 is TGTGCCAGCAGCTACAGGGCCGGAGCGGACAGCTCCTACAATGAGCAGTTCTTC. This encodes CASSYRAGADSSYNEQFF.

The chain links TRBV4-2 to TRBJ2-5, with a tentative D call TRBD1 (6 bases). The CDR3 contains 13 residues. The germline V gene has CDR1 LGHNA and CDR2 YNFKEQ. The V gene lost 4 bases and the J gene lost 2 bases, with 8 bases spanning the gap. Written as DNA, the CDR3 is TGTGCCAGCAGCCCGGACAGACAAGAGACCCAGTACTTC. Its translation: CASSPDRQETQYF.

V and J are TRBV28 and TRBJ2-5; no firm D call. The DNA end is a closer match to TRBJ2-7, so the J assignment may be wrong. From germline, CDR1 is MDHEN and CDR2 SYDVKM. The CDR3 is 13 residues long. The CDR3 here is CASLGDGSYEQYF. DNA of the CDR3: TGTGCCAGCCTGGGCGACGGTTCCTACGAGCAGTACTTC.

This chain connects TRBV7-2 to TRBJ2-2; tentative D call: TRBD2 (7 bases). V was shortened by 2 bases and J by 5 bases, with 12 bases between the two germline ends. The CDR3 runs 15 residues. Germline loops: CDR1 SGHTA, CDR2 FQGNSA. CDR3 DNA sequence: TGTGCCAGCAGCTTACGGGGGGCCAGGACCGGGGAGCTGTTTTTT. It specifies CASSLRGARTGELFF.

The chain employs TRBV29-1 and TRBJ1-2, with TRBD1 matching over 7 bases. V lost 7 bases and J lost 6; bases outside the gene matches: 8. The CDR3 runs to 12 residues. Looked up from germline, CDR1 is SQVTM and CDR2 is ANQGSEA. The CDR3 reads CSGLQGVDGYTF. The CDR3 nucleotides read TGCAGCGGCTTGCAGGGGGTGGATGGCTACACCTTC.

This chain joins TRBV5-1 and TRBJ1-6; 7 bases fit TRBD1. This CDR3 spans 15 amino acids. Germline V gene lookup returns CDR1 SGHRS and CDR2 YFSETQ. V was pared by 4 bases and J by 2 bases, with 3 bases of the junction left unmatched. Written as DNA, the CDR3 is TGCGCCAGCAGCGCAGGGACAGCCTATAATTCACCCCTCCACTTT. Its translation: CASSAGTAYNSPLHF.

This clone has only one observation. J is TRBJ1-1 and V is TRBV2; 8 nucleotides match TRBD1. The germline V gene encodes CDR1 SNHLY and CDR2 FYNNEI. There are 13 residues in the CDR3. With V trimmed by 6 bases and J by 1 base, 1 base remained unmatched. The CDR3 coding sequence is TGTGCCAGCAGGACAGGGGAGAACACTGAAGCTTTCTTT. This encodes CASRTGENTEAFF.